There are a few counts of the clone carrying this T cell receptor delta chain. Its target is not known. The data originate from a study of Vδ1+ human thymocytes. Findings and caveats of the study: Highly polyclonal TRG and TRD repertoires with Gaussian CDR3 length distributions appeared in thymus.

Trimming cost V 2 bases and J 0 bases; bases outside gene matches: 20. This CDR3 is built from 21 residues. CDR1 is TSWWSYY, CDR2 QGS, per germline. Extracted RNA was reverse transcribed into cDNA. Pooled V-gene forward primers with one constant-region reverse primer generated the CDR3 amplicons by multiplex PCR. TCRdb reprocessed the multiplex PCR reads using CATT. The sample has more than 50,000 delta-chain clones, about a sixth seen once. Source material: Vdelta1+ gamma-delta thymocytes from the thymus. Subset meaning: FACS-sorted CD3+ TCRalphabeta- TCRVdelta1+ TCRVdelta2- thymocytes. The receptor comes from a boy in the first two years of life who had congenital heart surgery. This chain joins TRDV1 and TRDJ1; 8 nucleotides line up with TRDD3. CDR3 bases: TGTGCTCTTGGGGAAGGTCCTTCTTTCGTACTGGGGGCCAAGTACACCGATAAACTCATCTTT. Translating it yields CALGEGPSFVLGAKYTDKLIF.